This TCR beta chain originates from a study of HIV-infected children after antiretroviral therapy interruption. Background on the study: Children had CD4+ above 500, viral load below 50 copies/ml, either treatment arm. Weeks 0, 12, interruption end (24 or 48), and about 3 years post-study gave interruption-arm samples. Study-wide points: Naive CD4+ CDR3 sharing between time points fell after interruption began.

Worth noting for this clonotype: Its target is unknown.

As to treatment: PENTA 11 planned treatment interruption arm or continuous ART arm. Naive CD4+ CD45RA+ CD45RO- T cells were FACS-sorted from thawed PBMCs. There are 12 residues in the CDR3. Per the germline V gene, CDR1 is DFQATT and CDR2 is SNEGSKA (reference sequence). Trimming stripped 6 bases from V and 0 bases from J, with 8 bases between. RNA-based 3' RACE libraries used unique molecular identifiers. TCRdb re-analysed the 3' RACE reads in MiXCR, keeping a single row per CDR3 protein. Altogether about 46,000 distinct CDR3 sequences are present, around 4.1% being singletons, with the ten largest covering 0.6% to 0.85%.

This sequence was found in a pool of human donors with HIV. The specimen was CD45RA+ CD4+ T cells from PBMCs, pooled from several time points, collected from a donor given antiretroviral therapy, either interrupted or continuous. Indicated subset: naive CD4+ CD45RA+ CD45RO- T cells. The chain uses TRBV20-1 and TRBJ1-2; no clear D. The CDR3 here is CSAPATNYGYTF. CDR3 nucleotides: TGCAGTGCACCCGCTACTAACTATGGCTACACCTTC.